One and the same sample provided the 7 T cell receptor beta chains below, sequenced in a study of blood T cell repertoires in COVID-19. Method: immunoSEQ multiplex PCR; TCRdb's copy keeps in-frame clones and lacks some. The data hold tens of thousands of clones, with about nine tenths observed a single time. The specimen sequenced was peripheral blood. These receptors originate from a man aged 60 to 69 with COVID-19, enrolled during active disease.

This chain links TRBV19 with TRBJ1-2; maybe TRBD1 (5 bases). The CDR3 is 17 amino acids. Germline V gives CDR1 LNHDA, CDR2 SQIVND (reference sequence). Trimming left V 3 bases short and J 2 bases short, with 19 bases between. The CDR3 reads CASSMVNTRRGNYGYTF. CDR3 nucleotide sequence: TGTGCCAGTAGTATGGTGAATACTCGACGGGGGAACTATGGCTACACCTTC.

The chain uses TRBV9 and TRBJ2-7; D gene uncertain. Trimming stripped 4 bases from V and 5 bases from J, with 13 bases between. CDR1 and CDR2 (germline): SGDLS, YYNGEE. The CDR3 is made up of 13 amino acids. The CDR3 DNA reads as TGTGCCAGCAGCACGGGTGGTGCCCACGAGCAGTACTTC. This codes for CASSTGGAHEQYF.

This clone was counted only a few times. The V call is TRBV7-8, the J call TRBJ1-6; D gene ambiguous. Per the germline V gene, CDR1 is SGHVS and CDR2 is FQNEAQ. The CDR3 is made up of 14 amino acids. Trimming cost V 3 bases and J 4 bases, with 7 bases left between them. In DNA, the CDR3 is TGTGCCAGCAGCTTCCGGGAGTATAATTCACCCCTCCACTTT. This gives the protein CASSFREYNSPLHF. Full variable domain (missing parts from reference TRBV7-8 and TRBJ1-6): GAGVSQSPRYKVAKRGQDVALRCDPISGHVSLFWYQQALGQGPEFLTYFQNEAQLDKSGLPSDRFFAERPEGSVSTLKIQRTQQEDSAVYLCASSFREYNSPLHFGNGTRLTVT.

This chain uses TRBV12-3 or TRBV12-4 with TRBJ2-7; D gene uncertain. The CDR3 is 12 residues long. V lost 6 bases, J lost 2 bases, and 8 bases lay in between. The CDR3 sequence is CASSPIAYEQYF. CDR3 DNA sequence: TGTGCCAGCAGCCCTATAGCCTACGAGCAGTACTTC.

The CDR3 nucleotides are TGTGCCAGCAGCCCATGGGGCAGCATAGACGAGCAGTACTTC. As protein: CASSPWGSIDEQYF. The V call is TRBV3-1 (or the pseudogene TRBV3-2), the J call TRBJ2-7; a weak D match, TRBD1 (5 bases). V was cut by 4 bases and J by 5 bases, with 15 bases left in between. CDR1 and CDR2 (germline): LGHDT, YNNKEL (reference sequence). This CDR3 contains 14 residues.

This chain uses TRBV6-1 with TRBJ1-4; tentative D call: TRBD1 (6 bases). This CDR3 contains 13 residues. Trimming took off 2 bases at V and 14 bases at J, with 15 bases between the two ends. In germline, CDR1 is MNHNS, CDR2 SASEGT. CDR3 sequence reads: CASSERVTQGLFF. For the CDR3, the DNA is TGTGCCAGCAGTGAACGGGTTACACAGGGTCTGTTTTTT.

The chain carries TRBV18 and TRBJ2-1; TRBD2 matches 10 bases. The CDR3 spans 15 residues. Germline CDR1 reads KGHSH; CDR2 reads LQKENI. The V gene end was trimmed by 1 base and the J gene end by 8 bases; junction bases not matched to a gene: 5. The CDR3 sequence: CASSPQKREGHEQFF. In DNA, the CDR3 is TGTGCCAGCTCACCACAAAAGCGGGAGGGCCATGAGCAGTTCTTC.